Here is one T cell receptor (beta chain) with its context. Its antigen is currently unknown. These data are taken from a study of CD8 T cell repertoires and HIV-1 epitope variants. About the study: Separate wells received one of Twenty-five Gag or Nef variant peptides. Autologous T cell-negative cells served as antigen-presenting cells in equal numbers.

Findings and caveats of the study: The TAALDMSHF plasma variant had no responses, unlike KF9 (about 5 clonotypes) and HW9 (one).

The CDR3 consists of 18 residues. Germline lookup yields CDR1 ENHRY and CDR2 SYGVKD. V shed 3 bases, J shed 3 bases, and the junction held 14 bases outside the gene matches. The repertoire was sequenced with immunoSEQ multiplex PCR; TCRdb's copy has only in-frame clones and lacks some. Found here are about 4,600 clones, more than 65% of them singletons; the top ten hold 46%. The clonotype originates from a male donor with HIV. The sequencing input was cultured CD8+ T cells derived from PBMCs. V usage is TRBV10-3 and J usage is TRBJ1-2; TRBD1 agrees at 9 bases. The CDR3 here is CAISDILGQGKKDYGYTF. For the CDR3, the DNA is TGTGCCATCAGTGATATCCTCGGACAGGGGAAGAAGGACTATGGCTACACCTTC.